This T cell receptor beta chain was captured in a study of CXCR3-negative and CXCR3-positive naive CD8 T cells. With regard to this clonotype: As yet, its antigen is unknown.

The study sorted every CD8+ T cell subset in triplicate at about 270,000 cells each. Broader study findings: In naive cells, CXCR3-negative and CXCR3-positive subsets had similar TRBV-TRBJ usage; memory cells differed. Each naive subset displayed comparably high diversity, whereas memory CD8+ cells displayed much lower diversity. Naive cells with CXCR3 showed TRB CDR3s that were more hydrophobic than those in CXCR3-negative naive cells. Fresh PBMCs served for most assays, and CXCR3 expression fell partially after cryopreservation.

The CDR3 length is 14 residues. Germline V gene data show CDR1 as SQVTM and CDR2 as ANQGSEA. 5' RACE with UMI labels generated the TRB cDNA libraries. Reprocessing the 5' RACE reads, TCRdb reports a single entry for every CDR3 protein and omits DNA. The sample table includes around 80,000 distinct CDR3 sequences. The sequenced sample was naive CXCR3+ CD8+ T cells from blood. Regarding subset: CD45RO-CCR7+CD27+CD95- naive CD8+ T cells expressing CXCR3 (TNR3+). The rearrangement joins TRBV29-1 to TRBJ2-7; as DNA is missing, the TRBD1 call by TCRdb cannot be tested. This clonotype originated in a human donor in good health. Some clones in this sample may be carry-over from other donors' samples. CDR3 residues: CSVELQLEGYEQYF.